The following is a TCR beta chain sequence with its context. Its antigen is undetermined. In germline, CDR1 is MDHEN, CDR2 SYDVKM. Trimming removed 4 bases at V and 4 bases at J, with 11 bases between. There are 14 residues in the CDR3. The sample is drawn from a study of cytomegalovirus exposure and HLA in healthy donors. Overall study context: The study's early data release held roughly 91 million unique TCRs from HLA-typed donors. Study-level points and caveats: Published work reported that the classifier diagnosed cytomegalovirus status with high specificity and sensitivity. Later work showed greater clonal expansion in HLA-associated TCR beta chains than in equally common others.

60 Vbeta and 13 Jbeta primers were used in PCR. Sequenced by immunoSEQ multiplex PCR; TCRdb stores in-frame clones only, minus some. Its clone listing holds approximately 80,000 clones. Sequenced material: PBMCs. The receptor was isolated from a man between 18 and 29 years old in good health and CMV-seropositive. The gene calls are TRBV28 and TRBJ1-5, with D tentatively TRBD1 (5 bases). The CDR3 is CASSSRQTNQPQHF. DNA for the CDR3: TGTGCCAGCAGTTCTCGACAGACTAATCAGCCCCAGCATTTT.